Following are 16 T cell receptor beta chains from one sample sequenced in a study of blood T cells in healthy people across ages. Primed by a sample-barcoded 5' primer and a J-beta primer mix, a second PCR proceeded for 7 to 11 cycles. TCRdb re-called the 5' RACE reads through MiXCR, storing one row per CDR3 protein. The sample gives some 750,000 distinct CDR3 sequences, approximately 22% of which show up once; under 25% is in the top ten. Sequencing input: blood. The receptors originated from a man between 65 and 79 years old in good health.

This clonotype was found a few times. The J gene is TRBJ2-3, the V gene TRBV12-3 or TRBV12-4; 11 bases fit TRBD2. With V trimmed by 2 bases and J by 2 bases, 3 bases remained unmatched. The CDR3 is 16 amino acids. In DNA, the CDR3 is TGTGCCAGCAGTTTACCTAGCGGGAGGTACACAGATACGCAGTATTTT. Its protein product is CASSLPSGRYTDTQYF.

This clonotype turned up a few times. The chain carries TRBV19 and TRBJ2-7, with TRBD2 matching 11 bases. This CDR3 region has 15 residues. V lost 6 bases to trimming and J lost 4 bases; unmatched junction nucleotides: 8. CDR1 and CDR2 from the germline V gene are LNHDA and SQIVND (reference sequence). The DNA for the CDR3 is TGTGCCAGTAGACGGACTAGCGGGCCCCCTTACGAGCAGTACGTC. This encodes CASRRTSGPPYEQYV.

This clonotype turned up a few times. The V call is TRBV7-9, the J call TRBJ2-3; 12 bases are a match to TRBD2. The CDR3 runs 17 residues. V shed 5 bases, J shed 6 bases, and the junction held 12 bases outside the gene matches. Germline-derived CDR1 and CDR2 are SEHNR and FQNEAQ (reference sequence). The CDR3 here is CASSRTSSGRASDTQYF. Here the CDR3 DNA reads TGTGCCAGCAGCCGCACATCTAGCGGGAGGGCCAGCGATACGCAGTATTTT. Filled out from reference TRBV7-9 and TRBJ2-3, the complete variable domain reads DTGVSQNPRHKITKRGQNVTFRCDPISEHNRLYWYRQTLGQGPEFLTYFQNEAQLEKSRLLSDRFSAERPKGSFSTLEIQRTEQGDSAMYLCASSRTSSGRASDTQYFGPGTRLTVL.

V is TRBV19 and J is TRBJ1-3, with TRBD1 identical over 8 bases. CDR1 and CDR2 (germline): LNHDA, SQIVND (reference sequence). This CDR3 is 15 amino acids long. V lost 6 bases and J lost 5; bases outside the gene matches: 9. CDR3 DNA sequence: TGTGCCAGTAGGTTACCGACAGGGGACAGAAACACCATATATTTT. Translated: CASRLPTGDRNTIYF. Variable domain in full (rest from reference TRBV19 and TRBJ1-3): DGGITQSPKYLFRKEGQNVTLSCEQNLNHDAMYWYRQDPGQGLRLIYYSQIVNDFQKGDIAEGYSVSREKKESFPLTVTSAQKNPTAFYLCASRLPTGDRNTIYFGEGSWLTVV.

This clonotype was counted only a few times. CDR3 in DNA: TGTGCCAGCAGCCGCAAGGGGGGACCGACCTACTATGGCTACACCTTC. Amino acids: CASSRKGGPTYYGYTF. The chain links TRBV14 to TRBJ1-2; D may be TRBD1 (6 bases). Germline CDR1 is SGHDN and CDR2 is FVKESK. V lost 4 bases to trimming and J lost 3 bases, with 18 bases between them. The CDR3 spans 16 residues.

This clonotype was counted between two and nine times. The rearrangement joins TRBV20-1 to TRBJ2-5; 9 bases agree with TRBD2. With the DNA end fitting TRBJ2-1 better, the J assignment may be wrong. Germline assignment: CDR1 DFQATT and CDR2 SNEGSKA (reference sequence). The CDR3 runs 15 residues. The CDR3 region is CSARPQLAGTREQFF. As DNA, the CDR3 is TGCAGTGCTAGACCTCAGCTAGCGGGAACGAGGGAGCAGTTCTTC.

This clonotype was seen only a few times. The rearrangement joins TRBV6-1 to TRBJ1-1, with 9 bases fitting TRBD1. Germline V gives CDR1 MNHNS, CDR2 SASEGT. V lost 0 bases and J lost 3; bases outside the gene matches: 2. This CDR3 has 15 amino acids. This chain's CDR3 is CASSEAGTGYTEAFF. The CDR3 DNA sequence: TGTGCCAGCAGTGAAGCCGGGACAGGGTACACTGAAGCTTTCTTT.

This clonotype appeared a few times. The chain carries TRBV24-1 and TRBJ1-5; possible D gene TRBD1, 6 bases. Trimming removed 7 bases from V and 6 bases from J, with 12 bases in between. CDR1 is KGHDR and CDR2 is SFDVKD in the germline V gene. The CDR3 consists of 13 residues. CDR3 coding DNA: TGTGCCACCAGGGACAGAGAAGGTCAGCCCCAGCATTTT. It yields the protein CATRDREGQPQHF.

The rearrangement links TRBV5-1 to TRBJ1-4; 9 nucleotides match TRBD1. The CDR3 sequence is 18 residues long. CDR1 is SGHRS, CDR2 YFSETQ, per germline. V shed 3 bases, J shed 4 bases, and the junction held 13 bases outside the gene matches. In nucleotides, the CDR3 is TGCGCCAGCAGCTCGGGACAGGGATTTAAGTCTAGTAATGAAAAACTGTTTTTT. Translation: CASSSGQGFKSSNEKLFF.

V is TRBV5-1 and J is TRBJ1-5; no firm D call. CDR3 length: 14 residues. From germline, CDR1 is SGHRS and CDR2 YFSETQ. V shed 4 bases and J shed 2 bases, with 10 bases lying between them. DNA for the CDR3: TGCGCCAGCAGCCGATCCCCGGGCAATCAGCCCCAGCATTTT. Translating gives CASSRSPGNQPQHF.

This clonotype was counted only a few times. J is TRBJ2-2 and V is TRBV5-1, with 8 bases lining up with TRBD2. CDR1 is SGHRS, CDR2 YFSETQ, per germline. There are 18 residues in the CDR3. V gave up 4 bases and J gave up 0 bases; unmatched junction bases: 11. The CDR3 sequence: CASSPPLTSGANTGELFF. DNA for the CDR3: TGCGCCAGCAGCCCCCCCCTAACTAGCGGAGCGAACACCGGGGAGCTGTTTTTT.

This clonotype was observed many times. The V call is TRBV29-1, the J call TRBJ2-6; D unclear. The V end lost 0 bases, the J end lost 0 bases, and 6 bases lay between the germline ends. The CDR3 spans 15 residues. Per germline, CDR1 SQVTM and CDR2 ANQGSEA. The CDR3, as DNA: TGCAGCGTTGAAGATTGGGGCTCTGGGGCCAACGTCCTGACTTTC. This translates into CSVEDWGSGANVLTF.

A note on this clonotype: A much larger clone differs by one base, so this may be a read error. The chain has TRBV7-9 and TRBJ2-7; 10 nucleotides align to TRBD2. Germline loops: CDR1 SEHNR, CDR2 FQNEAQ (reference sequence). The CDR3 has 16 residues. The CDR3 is CSSSYRTSGAAYEQYF. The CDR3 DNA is TGTTCCAGCAGCTACAGGACTAGCGGTGCTGCCTACGAGCAGTACTTC. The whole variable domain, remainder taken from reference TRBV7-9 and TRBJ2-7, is DTGVSQNPRHKITKRGQNVTFRCDPISEHNRLYWYRQTLGQGPEFLTYFQNEAQLEKSRLLSDRFSAERPKGSFSTLEIQRTEQGDSAMYLCSSSYRTSGAAYEQYFGPGTRLTVT.

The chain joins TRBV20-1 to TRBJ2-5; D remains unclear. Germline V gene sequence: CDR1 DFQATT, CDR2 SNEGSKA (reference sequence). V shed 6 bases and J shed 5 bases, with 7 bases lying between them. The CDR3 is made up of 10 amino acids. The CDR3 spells CSAPVETQYF. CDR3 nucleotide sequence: TGCAGTGCCCCGGTGGAGACCCAGTACTTC.

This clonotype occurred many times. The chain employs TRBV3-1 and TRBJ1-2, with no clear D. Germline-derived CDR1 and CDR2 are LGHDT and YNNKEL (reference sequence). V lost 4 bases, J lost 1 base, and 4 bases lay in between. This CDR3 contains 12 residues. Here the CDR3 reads CASSPGNYGYTF. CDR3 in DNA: TGTGCCAGCAGCCCTGGTAACTATGGCTACACCTTC.

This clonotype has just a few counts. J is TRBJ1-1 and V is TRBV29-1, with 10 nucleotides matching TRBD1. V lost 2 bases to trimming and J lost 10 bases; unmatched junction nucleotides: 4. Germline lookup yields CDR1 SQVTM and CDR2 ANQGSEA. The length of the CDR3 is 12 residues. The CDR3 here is CSVERDRGPAFF. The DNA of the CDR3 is TGCAGCGTTGAACGAGACAGGGGGCCAGCTTTCTTT.